This T cell receptor beta chain was sequenced during a study of CD8+ T cells in alopecia areata. Turning to the study itself: Treated patients took oral tofacitinib at 5 to 10 mg twice daily.

Extraction and reverse transcription of RNA yielded cDNA as the sequencing template. Produced via immunoSEQ multiplex PCR; TCRdb's table is partial and in-frame only. Among about 140,000 clones listed, 45% to 65% were seen once. Whole-study findings and limits: Higher clonality than in normal scalp was seen in lesional scalp, especially alopecia totalis/universalis. Normal skin contains resident alphabeta T cells, and these are also sequenced in scalp samples.

Described treatment: oral pan-JAK inhibitor, 5-10 mg twice daily. Germline CDR1 SGHDT, CDR2 YYEEEE. The ends were cut back, 1 base at V and 2 bases at J, with 3 bases in the middle. The CDR3 is made up of 12 amino acids. Only a few counts were recorded for this clone. No antigen is known for it. The specimen comprised CD8+ T cells sorted from blood, sampled at week 4, from a patient treated with tofacitinib. This TCR came from a human donor with alopecia areata. This chain links TRBV5-6 with TRBJ2-5; no firm D call. The CDR3 is CASSLTQETQYF. The CDR3 nucleotides are TGTGCCAGCAGCTTGACTCAAGAGACCCAGTACTTC.